These T cell receptor beta chains were read from a single sample in a study of blood T cells in healthy people across ages. MiXCR, applied by TCRdb to the 5' RACE reads, yields one record per CDR3 protein. The profile shows 800,000 to 950,000 distinct CDR3 sequences, roughly 28% of them singletons. These same records also appear under a second study, on T cells of mothers and their children.

Sequencing used blood. Receptors originate from a woman aged 40 to 50 in good health. CDR3s include the opening cysteine and the closing phenylalanine or tryptophan. Fields, in order: CDR3 protein, CDR3 DNA, CDR3 length, J gene, D gene, V gene, clone size. A D gene is named only where the DNA matches it firmly. Only part of the rows carry a size: once, few, many, or a class if the clone is expanded.

CDR3: CASSLWGTSNYEQYF
DNA: TGTGCCAGCAGTCTGTGGGGGACGTCCAACTACGAGCAGTACTTC
length: 15
J: TRBJ2-7
D: NA
V: TRBV5-6
size: NA

CDR3: CASSLDRGIVSYGYTF
DNA: TGTGCCAGCAGCTTAGACAGGGGAATAGTTTCGTATGGCTACACCTTC
length: 16
J: TRBJ1-2
D: TRBD1
V: TRBV7-2
size: NA

CDR3: CASSLESGGEREQYF
DNA: TGTGCCAGCAGCTTAGAGTCCGGGGGGGAGAGGGAGCAGTACTTC
length: 15
J: TRBJ2-7
D: TRBD2
V: TRBV7-6
size: NA

CDR3: CATDRGQETQYF
DNA: TGTGCCACCGACAGGGGACAAGAGACCCAGTACTTC
length: 12
J: TRBJ2-5
D: TRBD1
V: TRBV2
size: NA

CDR3: CASSQQGASLNTEAFF
DNA: TGTGCCAGCAGCCAACAGGGGGCCAGTCTGAACACTGAAGCTTTCTTT
length: 16
J: TRBJ1-1
D: TRBD1
V: TRBV4-2
size: NA

CDR3: CSALGSTNSYEQYF
DNA: TGCAGCGCTTTGGGCAGCACGAACTCCTACGAGCAGTACTTC
length: 14
J: TRBJ2-7
D: NA
V: TRBV29-1
size: NA

CDR3: CASSIVNDQPQHF
DNA: TGTGCCAGTAGTATAGTTAACGATCAGCCCCAGCATTTT
length: 13
J: TRBJ1-5
D: NA
V: TRBV19
size: NA

CDR3: CASSLARDRGWFF
DNA: TGTGCCAGCAGCTTAGCTCGGGACAGGGGGTGGTTCTTC
length: 13
J: TRBJ2-1
D: TRBD1
V: TRBV7-8
size: NA

CDR3: CASSVAAGGGQFF
DNA: TGTGCCAGCAGCGTAGCTGCAGGGGGAGGACAGTTCTTC
length: 13
J: TRBJ2-1
D: NA
V: TRBV9
size: many

CDR3: CSAADRQINSPLHF
DNA: TGCAGTGCTGCTGACAGACAGATTAATTCACCCCTCCACTTT
length: 14
J: TRBJ1-6
D: NA
V: TRBV20-1
size: many

CDR3: CASSQEVGTSGYTF
DNA: TGTGCCAGCAGCCAAGAGGTAGGGACGTCAGGCTACACCTTC
length: 14
J: TRBJ1-2
D: NA
V: TRBV14
size: few

CDR3: CASTRGLAGMNTQYF
DNA: TGTGCCAGCACCCGGGGACTAGCGGGGATGAATACGCAGTATTTT
length: 15
J: TRBJ2-3
D: TRBD2
V: TRBV6-1
size: NA

CDR3: CAWSRQLYNEQFF
DNA: TGTGCCTGGAGTCGACAGCTTTACAATGAGCAGTTCTTC
length: 13
J: TRBJ2-1
D: NA
V: TRBV30
size: NA

CDR3: CASSEGQGYNEQFF
DNA: TGTGCCAGCAGTGAGGGACAGGGGTACAATGAGCAGTTCTTC
length: 14
J: TRBJ2-1
D: TRBD1
V: TRBV6-4
size: many

CDR3: CASSFLFGQDEQYF
DNA: TGTGCCAGCAGCTTTTTGTTTGGGCAGGACGAGCAGTACTTC
length: 14
J: TRBJ2-7
D: NA
V: TRBV5-5
size: NA

CDR3: CASSFGLAGARAYEQYF
DNA: TGTGCCAGCAGCTTTGGACTAGCGGGGGCCCGGGCCTACGAGCAGTACTTC
length: 17
J: TRBJ2-7
D: TRBD2
V: TRBV9
size: NA

CDR3: CASSQGTVNSPLHF
DNA: TGCGCCAGCAGCCAAGGGACAGTCAATTCACCCCTCCACTTT
length: 14
J: TRBJ1-6
D: NA
V: TRBV4-3
size: NA

CDR3: CASSGLAGGEDTQYF
DNA: TGTGCCAGCAGTGGTCTAGCGGGGGGGGAAGATACGCAGTATTTT
length: 15
J: TRBJ2-3
D: TRBD2
V: TRBV6-4
size: many

CDR3: CASSLAAPGDGYTF
DNA: TGCGCCAGCAGCTTGGCAGCCCCGGGGGATGGCTACACCTTC
length: 14
J: TRBJ1-2
D: NA
V: TRBV5-1
size: NA

CDR3: CASNKHGRDLLNTGELFF
DNA: TGTGCCAGCAACAAACATGGACGGGACCTTTTGAACACCGGGGAGCTGTTTTTT
length: 18
J: TRBJ2-2
D: NA
V: TRBV12-3/TRBV12-4
size: once

CDR3: CASRWQGETPLHF
DNA: TGTGCCAGTCGATGGCAGGGCGAGACGCCCCTCCACTTT
length: 13
J: TRBJ1-6
D: NA
V: TRBV28
size: NA

CDR3: CASSPTTGPHTQYF
DNA: TGTGCCAGCAGCCCTACGACAGGGCCACATACGCAGTATTTT
length: 14
J: TRBJ2-3
D: TRBD1
V: TRBV3-1
size: few

CDR3: CASSPDAGGAKTQYF
DNA: TGTGCCAGCAGCCCAGACGCGGGGGGGGCAAAGACCCAGTACTTC
length: 15
J: TRBJ2-5
D: TRBD2
V: TRBV7-2
size: NA

CDR3: CASSSYGGYTF
DNA: TGTGCCAGCAGCTCGTACGGTGGCTACACCTTC
length: 11
J: TRBJ1-2
D: NA
V: TRBV7-2
size: NA

CDR3: CASSSPGHLWKEQYF
DNA: TGTGCCAGCAGTTCACCGGGACATCTCTGGAAGGAGCAGTACTTC
length: 15
J: TRBJ2-7
D: NA
V: TRBV12-3/TRBV12-4
size: few

CDR3: CSATGESGRMDEQYF
DNA: TGCAGTGCCACGGGGGAAAGCGGGAGGATGGACGAGCAGTACTTC
length: 15
J: TRBJ2-7
D: TRBD2
V: TRBV20-1
size: NA

CDR3: CASTQKRGAQETQYF
DNA: TGTGCCAGCACCCAAAAAAGGGGGGCCCAAGAGACCCAGTACTTC
length: 15
J: TRBJ2-5
D: NA
V: TRBV21-1
size: NA

CDR3: CASSYLSLVSVEQFF
DNA: TGTGCCAGCAGCTACCTTTCCCTAGTCAGCGTTGAGCAGTTCTTC
length: 15
J: TRBJ2-1
D: NA
V: TRBV7-2
size: many

CDR3: CASSSPHGVYGYTF
DNA: TGTGCCAGCAGTTCCCCCCACGGGGTTTATGGCTACACCTTC
length: 14
J: TRBJ1-2
D: NA
V: TRBV28
size: few

CDR3: CASSLQGPAGANVLTF
DNA: TGTGCCAGCAGCTTACAAGGGCCGGCCGGGGCCAACGTCCTGACTTTC
length: 16
J: TRBJ2-6
D: NA
V: TRBV7-2
size: NA

CDR3: CASSLAWTDSPLHF
DNA: TGTGCCAGCAGTTTGGCGTGGACCGATTCACCCCTCCACTTT
length: 14
J: TRBJ1-6
D: NA
V: TRBV12-3/TRBV12-4
size: many

CDR3: CASSFSEETQYF
DNA: TGCGCCAGCAGCTTTTCGGAAGAGACCCAGTACTTC
length: 12
J: TRBJ2-5
D: NA
V: TRBV5-1
size: NA

CDR3: CASSLSGEMNTEAFF
DNA: TGTGCCAGCAGTTTATCTGGGGAAATGAACACTGAAGCTTTCTTT
length: 15
J: TRBJ1-1
D: NA
V: TRBV28
size: NA

CDR3: CASRHGTAFTMGSYNEQFF
DNA: TGTGCCAGCAGACACGGGACAGCATTTACAATGGGATCTTACAATGAGCAGTTCTTC
length: 19
J: TRBJ2-1
D: TRBD1
V: TRBV3-1
size: many

CDR3: CATSKDPDEQFF
DNA: TGTGCCACCAGCAAAGACCCTGATGAGCAGTTCTTC
length: 12
J: TRBJ2-1
D: NA
V: TRBV15
size: NA

CDR3: CASSQGLGLGGPKNIQYF
DNA: TGTGCCAGCAGCCAAGGGTTAGGACTAGGGGGCCCGAAAAACATTCAGTACTTC
length: 18
J: TRBJ2-4
D: NA
V: TRBV4-2
size: few

CDR3: CSAPFPGQGWDYEQYF
DNA: TGCAGTGCTCCTTTCCCGGGACAGGGATGGGACTACGAGCAGTACTTC
length: 16
J: TRBJ2-7
D: TRBD1
V: TRBV20-1
size: many

CDR3: CASSPSFAGDEQFF
DNA: TGTGCCAGCAGCCCCTCGTTCGCGGGGGATGAGCAGTTCTTC
length: 14
J: TRBJ2-1
D: TRBD2
V: TRBV4-2
size: NA

CDR3: CASSTDGFSGNTIYF
DNA: TGTGCCAGCAGCACCGACGGATTCTCTGGAAACACCATATATTTT
length: 15
J: TRBJ1-3
D: NA
V: TRBV7-2
size: few

CDR3: CAGSDPGETQYF
DNA: TGTGCCGGCAGTGACCCGGGGGAGACCCAGTACTTC
length: 12
J: TRBJ2-5
D: NA
V: TRBV27
size: once

CDR3: CASSSTGRNGYTF
DNA: TGTGCCAGCAGCTCCACCGGAAGGAATGGCTACACCTTC
length: 13
J: TRBJ1-2
D: NA
V: TRBV7-6
size: many

CDR3: CASSVSSGSVLSTDTQYF
DNA: TGTGCCAGCAGCGTTTCTAGCGGGAGTGTTCTCAGCACAGATACGCAGTATTTT
length: 18
J: TRBJ2-3
D: TRBD2
V: TRBV7-2
size: NA

CDR3: CASSPRTETQFF
DNA: TGTGCCAGCAGTCCCAGGACAGAGACCCAGTTCTTC
length: 12
J: TRBJ2-1
D: NA
V: TRBV28
size: NA

CDR3: CASSHERTYEQYF
DNA: TGTGCCAGCAGCCACGAAAGGACCTACGAGCAGTACTTC
length: 13
J: TRBJ2-7
D: NA
V: TRBV4-2
size: NA

CDR3: CASSETGGGDTQYF
DNA: TGTGCCAGCAGTGAGACAGGGGGTGGAGATACGCAGTATTTT
length: 14
J: TRBJ2-3
D: TRBD1
V: TRBV2
size: few

CDR3: CASREAESSYEQFF
DNA: TGTGCCAGCAGGGAGGCCGAGAGCTCCTACGAGCAGTTCTTC
length: 14
J: TRBJ2-1
D: NA
V: TRBV2
size: NA

CDR3: CASTLYNEQFF
DNA: TGTGCCAGCACCTTATACAATGAGCAGTTCTTC
length: 11
J: TRBJ2-1
D: NA
V: TRBV6-6
size: many

CDR3: CASSLAPGQTYTEAFF
DNA: TGTGCCAGCAGCTTAGCCCCGGGACAGACGTACACTGAAGCTTTCTTT
length: 16
J: TRBJ1-1
D: TRBD1
V: TRBV7-2
size: NA

CDR3: CASSVVGASTDTQYF
DNA: TGTGCCAGCAGCGTAGTCGGGGCTAGCACAGATACGCAGTATTTT
length: 15
J: TRBJ2-3
D: NA
V: TRBV9
size: few

CDR3: CSGHTLISYEQYF
DNA: TGCAGTGGCCACACGCTGATCTCCTACGAGCAGTACTTC
length: 13
J: TRBJ2-7
D: NA
V: TRBV20-1
size: many

CDR3: CSVDRGLTGELFF
DNA: TGCAGCGTGGACAGGGGGCTCACCGGGGAGCTGTTTTTT
length: 13
J: TRBJ2-2
D: TRBD1
V: TRBV29-1
size: many

CDR3: CASSPRNGGHNEQFF
DNA: TGTGCCAGCTCACCACGGAACGGGGGGCACAATGAGCAGTTCTTC
length: 15
J: TRBJ2-1
D: NA
V: TRBV18
size: many

CDR3: CASSRPSQGIYEQFF
DNA: TGTGCCAGCAGTCGCCCTTCACAGGGGATATATGAGCAGTTCTTC
length: 15
J: TRBJ2-1
D: TRBD1
V: TRBV28
size: few